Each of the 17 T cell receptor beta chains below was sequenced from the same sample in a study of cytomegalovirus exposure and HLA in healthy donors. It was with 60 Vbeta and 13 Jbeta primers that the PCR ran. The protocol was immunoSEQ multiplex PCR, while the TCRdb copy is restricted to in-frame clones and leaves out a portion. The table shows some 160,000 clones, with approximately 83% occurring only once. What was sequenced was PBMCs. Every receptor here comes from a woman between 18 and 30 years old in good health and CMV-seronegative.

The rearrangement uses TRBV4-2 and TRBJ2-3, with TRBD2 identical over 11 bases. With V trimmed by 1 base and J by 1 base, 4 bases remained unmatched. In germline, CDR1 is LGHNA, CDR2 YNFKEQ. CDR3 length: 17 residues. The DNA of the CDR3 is TGTGCCAGCAGCCAAGGAGTAGCGGGGGGGCGCACAGATACGCAGTATTTT. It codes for CASSQGVAGGRTDTQYF.

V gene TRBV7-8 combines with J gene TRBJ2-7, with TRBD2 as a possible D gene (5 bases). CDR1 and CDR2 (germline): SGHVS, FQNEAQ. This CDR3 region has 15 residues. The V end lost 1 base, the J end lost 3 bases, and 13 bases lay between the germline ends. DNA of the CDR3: TGTGCCAGCAGCTTAGAGGCAGGAGGAAACTACGAGCAGTACTTC. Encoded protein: CASSLEAGGNYEQYF. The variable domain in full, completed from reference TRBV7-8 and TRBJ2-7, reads GAGVSQSPRYKVAKRGQDVALRCDPISGHVSLFWYQQALGQGPEFLTYFQNEAQLDKSGLPSDRFFAERPEGSVSTLKIQRTQQEDSAVYLCASSLEAGGNYEQYFGPGTRLTVT.

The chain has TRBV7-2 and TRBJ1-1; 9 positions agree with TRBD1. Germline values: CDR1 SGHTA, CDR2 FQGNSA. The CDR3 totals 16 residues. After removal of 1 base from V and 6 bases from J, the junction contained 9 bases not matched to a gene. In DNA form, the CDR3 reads TGTGCCAGCAGCTTAGAGCCCGGGACAGGGCCTCCTGAAGCTTTCTTT. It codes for CASSLEPGTGPPEAFF.

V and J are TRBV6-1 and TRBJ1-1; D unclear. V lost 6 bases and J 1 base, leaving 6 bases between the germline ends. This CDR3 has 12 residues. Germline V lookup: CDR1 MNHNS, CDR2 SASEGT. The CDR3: CASRYGNTEAFF. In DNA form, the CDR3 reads TGTGCCAGCAGGTACGGGAACACTGAAGCTTTCTTT.

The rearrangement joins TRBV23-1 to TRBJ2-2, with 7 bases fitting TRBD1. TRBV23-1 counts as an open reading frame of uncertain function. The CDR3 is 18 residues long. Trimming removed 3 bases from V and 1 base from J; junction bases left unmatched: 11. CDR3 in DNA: TGCGCCAGCAGTCAGCGGCGCAATACAGGGGTGAACACCGGGGAGCTGTTTTTT. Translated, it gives CASSQRRNTGVNTGELFF.

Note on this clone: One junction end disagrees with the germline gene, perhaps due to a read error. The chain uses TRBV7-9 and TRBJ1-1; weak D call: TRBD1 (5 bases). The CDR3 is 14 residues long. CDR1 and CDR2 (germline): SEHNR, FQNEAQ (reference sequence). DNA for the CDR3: TGTTCCAGCAGCTCAGGGTTCGTGGACACTGAAGCTTTCTTT. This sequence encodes CSSSSGFVDTEAFF.

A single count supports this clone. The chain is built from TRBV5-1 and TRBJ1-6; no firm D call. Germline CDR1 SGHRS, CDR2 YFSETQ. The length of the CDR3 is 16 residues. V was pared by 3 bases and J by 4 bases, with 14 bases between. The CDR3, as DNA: TGCGCCAGCAGCTCGTTAGGGCCGGGGTATAATTCACCCCTCCACTTT. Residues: CASSSLGPGYNSPLHF.

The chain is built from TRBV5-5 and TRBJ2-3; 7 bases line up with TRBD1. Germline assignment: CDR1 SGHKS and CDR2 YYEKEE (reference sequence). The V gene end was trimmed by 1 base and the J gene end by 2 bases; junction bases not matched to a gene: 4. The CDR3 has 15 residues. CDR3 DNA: TGTGCCAGCAGCTTGAGACAGGGCATCACAGATACGCAGTATTTT. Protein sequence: CASSLRQGITDTQYF.

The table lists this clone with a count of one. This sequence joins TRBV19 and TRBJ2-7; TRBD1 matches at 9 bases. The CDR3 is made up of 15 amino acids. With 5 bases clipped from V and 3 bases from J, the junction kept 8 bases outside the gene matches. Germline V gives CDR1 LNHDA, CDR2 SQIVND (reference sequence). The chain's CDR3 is CASSEKQGANYEQYF. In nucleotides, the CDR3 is TGTGCCAGTAGTGAGAAACAGGGGGCCAACTACGAGCAGTACTTC.

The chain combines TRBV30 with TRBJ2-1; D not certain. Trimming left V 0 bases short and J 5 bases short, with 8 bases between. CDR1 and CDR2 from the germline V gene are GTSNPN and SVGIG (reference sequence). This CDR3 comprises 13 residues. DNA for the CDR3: TGTGCCTGGAGTGTACTTCCCCACAATGAGCAGTTCTTC. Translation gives CAWSVLPHNEQFF.

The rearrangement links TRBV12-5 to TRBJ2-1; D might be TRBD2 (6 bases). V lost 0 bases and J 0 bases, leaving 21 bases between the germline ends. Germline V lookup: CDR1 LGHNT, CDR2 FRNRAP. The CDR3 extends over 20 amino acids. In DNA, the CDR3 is TGTGCTAGTGGTTTGGTCGGGAGAGGGATCGGACAAAGCTCCTACAATGAGCAGTTCTTC. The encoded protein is CASGLVGRGIGQSSYNEQFF. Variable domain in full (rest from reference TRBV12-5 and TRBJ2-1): DARVTQTPRHKVTEMGQEVTMRCQPILGHNTVFWYRQTMMQGLELLAYFRNRAPLDDSGMPKDRFSAEMPDATLATLKIQPSEPRDSAVYFCASGLVGRGIGQSSYNEQFFGPGTRLTVL.

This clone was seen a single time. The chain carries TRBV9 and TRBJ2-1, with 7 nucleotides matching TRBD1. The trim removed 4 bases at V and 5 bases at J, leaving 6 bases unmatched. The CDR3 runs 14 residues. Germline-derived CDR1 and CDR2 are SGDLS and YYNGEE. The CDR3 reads CASSPGDSNNEQFF. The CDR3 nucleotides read TGTGCCAGCAGCCCAGGGGACAGCAACAATGAGCAGTTCTTC.

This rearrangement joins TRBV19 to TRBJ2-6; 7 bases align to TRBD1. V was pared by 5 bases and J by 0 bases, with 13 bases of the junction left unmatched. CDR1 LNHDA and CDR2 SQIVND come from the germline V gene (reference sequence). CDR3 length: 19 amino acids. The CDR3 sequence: CASSPRTGIVRSGANVLTF. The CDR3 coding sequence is TGTGCCAGTAGTCCCCGGACAGGCATTGTTCGCTCTGGGGCCAACGTCCTGACTTTC.

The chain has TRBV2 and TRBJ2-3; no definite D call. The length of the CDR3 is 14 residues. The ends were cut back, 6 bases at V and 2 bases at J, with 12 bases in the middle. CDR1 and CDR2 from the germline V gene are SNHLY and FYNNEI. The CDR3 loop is CASSAGLVTDTQYF. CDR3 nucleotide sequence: TGTGCCAGCAGCGCCGGCCTAGTCACAGATACGCAGTATTTT. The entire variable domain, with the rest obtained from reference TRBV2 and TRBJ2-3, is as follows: EPEVTQTPSHQVTQMGQEVILRCVPISNHLYFYWYRQILGQKVEFLVSFYNNEISEKSEIFDDQFSVERPDGSNFTLKIRSTKLEDSAMYFCASSAGLVTDTQYFGPGTRLTVL.

The CDR3 is CASKRLAHEQFF. The CDR3 nucleotides are TGTGCCAGCAAACGGCTAGCCCATGAGCAGTTCTTC. The V and J genes are TRBV2 and TRBJ2-1; D is perhaps TRBD2 (5 bases). Germline V gene data show CDR1 as SNHLY and CDR2 as FYNNEI. CDR3 length: 12 residues. The germline V and J ends were trimmed by 7 bases and 8 bases, with 12 bases remaining between them.

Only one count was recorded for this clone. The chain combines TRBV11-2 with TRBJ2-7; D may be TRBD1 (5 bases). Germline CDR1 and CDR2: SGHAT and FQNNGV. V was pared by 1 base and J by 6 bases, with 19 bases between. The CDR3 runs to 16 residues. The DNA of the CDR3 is TGTGCCAGCAGCTTAGGGGCCCGACGGGCAACAGGCGAGCAGTACTTC. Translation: CASSLGARRATGEQYF. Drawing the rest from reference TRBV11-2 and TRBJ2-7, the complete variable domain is EAGVAQSPRYKIIEKRQSVAFWCNPISGHATLYWYQQILGQGPKLLIQFQNNGVVDDSQLPKDRFSAERLKGVDSTLKIQPAKLEDSAVYLCASSLGARRATGEQYFGPGTRLTVT.

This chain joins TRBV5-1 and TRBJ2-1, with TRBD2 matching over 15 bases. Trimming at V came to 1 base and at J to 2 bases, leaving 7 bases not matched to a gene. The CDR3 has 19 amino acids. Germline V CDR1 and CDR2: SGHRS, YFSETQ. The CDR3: CASSLMGLAGGSTYNEQFF. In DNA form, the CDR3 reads TGCGCCAGCAGCTTGATGGGACTAGCGGGGGGATCGACCTACAATGAGCAGTTCTTC.